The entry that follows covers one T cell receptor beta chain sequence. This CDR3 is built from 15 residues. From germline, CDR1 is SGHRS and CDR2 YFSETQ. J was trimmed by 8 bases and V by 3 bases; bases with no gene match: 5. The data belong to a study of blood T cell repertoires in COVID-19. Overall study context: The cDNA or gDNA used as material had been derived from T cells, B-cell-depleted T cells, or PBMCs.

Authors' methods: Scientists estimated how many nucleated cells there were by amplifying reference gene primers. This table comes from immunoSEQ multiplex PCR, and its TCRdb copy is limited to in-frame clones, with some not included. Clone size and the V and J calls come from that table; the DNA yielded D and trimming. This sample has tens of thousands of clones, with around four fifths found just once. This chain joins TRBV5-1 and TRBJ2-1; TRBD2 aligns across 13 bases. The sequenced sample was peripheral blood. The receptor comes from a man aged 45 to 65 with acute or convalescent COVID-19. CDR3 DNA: TGCGCCAGCAGCTCGACTAGCGGGGGGAACTATGAGCAGTTCTTC. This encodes CASSSTSGGNYEQFF.